The 23 T cell receptor beta chains presented below share a single source sample, sequenced in a study of read filtering for tumor transcriptome and immune sequencing. Molecular barcoded adaptors covering alpha/delta and beta/gamma chains were used on 400 ng RNA. TCRdb itself ran the reads through MiXCR, one entry per CDR3 protein. This sample has over 45,000 distinct CDR3 sequences, with about a fifth found just once. Sequenced input: a population of CD138-negative cells sorted from bone marrow. These receptors all come from a donor aged 40 or over with multiple myeloma.

The chain joins TRBV20-1 to TRBJ2-1; tentative D call: TRBD2 (6 bases). There are 14 residues in the CDR3. Germline-derived CDR1 and CDR2 are DFQATT and SNEGSKA (reference sequence). Trimming shortened V by 6 bases and J by 4 bases, and 16 bases separated the two germline ends. The CDR3 nucleotides are TGCAGTGCCCCGGGCACTAGCCGTTACAATGAGCAGTTCTTC. It encodes CSAPGTSRYNEQFF.

In its sample, this clonotype was seen many times. The chain combines TRBV4-1 with TRBJ2-2; D gene uncertain. V lost 4 bases and J lost 1, with 10 bases in between. The germline V gene has CDR1 MGHRA and CDR2 YSYEKL. This CDR3 region has 15 residues. The CDR3 loop is CASSPGGLNTGELFF. The CDR3 bases are TGCGCCAGCAGCCCAGGTGGCCTGAACACCGGGGAGCTGTTTTTT.

The chain is built from TRBV18 and TRBJ1-2; unclear D gene. There are 15 residues in the CDR3. CDR1 is KGHSH, CDR2 LQKENI, per germline. V lost 0 bases and J lost 2, with 10 bases in between. DNA for the CDR3: TGTGCCAGCTCACCACCAGAGACGCGAAACTATGGCTACACCTTC. This codes for CASSPPETRNYGYTF. Full variable domain (missing parts from reference TRBV18 and TRBJ1-2): NAGVMQNPRHLVRRRGQEARLRCSPMKGHSHVYWYRQLPEEGLKFMVYLQKENIIDESGMPKERFSAEFPKEGPSILRIQQVVRGDSAAYFCASSPPETRNYGYTFGSGTRLTVV.

As for this clonotype: One end of the junction is discordant with germline, which a read error may explain. The V call is TRBV5-6, the J call TRBJ1-2; tentatively, D is TRBD1 (5 bases). Germline CDR1 and CDR2: SGHDT and YYEEEE. The CDR3 is 15 residues long. CDR3 loop: CASSLWGETNYGCTF. DNA for the CDR3: TGTGCCAGCAGCTTGTGGGGGGAGACTAACTATGGCTGCACCTTC. Complete variable domain (other parts from reference TRBV5-6 and TRBJ1-2): DAGVTQSPTHLIKTRGQQVTLRCSPKSGHDTVSWYQQALGQGPQFIFQYYEEEERQRGNFPDRFSGHQFPNYSSELNVNALLLGDSALYLCASSLWGETNYGCTFGSGTRLTVV.

Notes on this clonotype: A much larger clonotype is one base distant, so this may be a read error. The CDR3 DNA follows: TGTGCCAGCAGCTTACCCGGCGGGACCACTGGAAACACCATATATTTT. This sequence encodes CASSLPGGTTGNTIYF. The V and J genes are TRBV7-9 and TRBJ1-3; weak D call: TRBD1 (5 bases). The ends were cut back, 2 bases at V and 2 bases at J, with 13 bases in the middle. Germline V gives CDR1 SEHNR, CDR2 FQNEAQ (reference sequence). This CDR3 contains 16 residues.

About this clonotype itself: Since a much larger clone is just one base distant, this may be a read error. J is TRBJ2-1 and V is TRBV5-1; D possibly corresponds to TRBD2 (7 bases). In germline, CDR1 is SGHRS, CDR2 YFSETQ. The CDR3 loop spans 15 amino acids. V lost 6 bases and J lost 4, with 17 bases in between. In DNA form, the CDR3 reads TGCGCCAGCACTCTGGCGGGGGCACTGTACAATGAGCAGTTCTTC. Amino acid sequence: CASTLAGALYNEQFF.

V and J are TRBV21-1 and TRBJ2-3; the table names TRBD1, a call not compared with the DNA. TRBV21-1 is listed as a pseudogene. This CDR3 region has 16 residues. The CDR3 spells CASSKVRTPRGDTQYF. The CDR3 nucleotides read TGTGCCAGCAGCAAAGTACGGACCCCCCGGGGAGATACGCAGTATTTT.

The chain carries TRBV2 and TRBJ1-2, with D hard to call. V gave up 5 bases and J gave up 1 base, with 5 bases separating them. CDR1 and CDR2 (germline): SNHLY, FYNNEI. The CDR3 is 12 amino acids. The CDR3 protein is CASSRVNYGYTF. CDR3 DNA: TGTGCCAGCAGTAGGGTTAACTATGGCTACACCTTC.

This clonotype has ten or more counts. The rearrangement uses TRBV5-4 and TRBJ2-7; 7 bases map to TRBD2. J lost 5 bases, V lost 1 base, and 3 bases had no gene match. The germline V gene has CDR1 SGHNT and CDR2 YYREEE (reference sequence). The CDR3 consists of 13 residues. The CDR3 coding sequence is TGTGCCAGCAGCTTGACTAGCGTGGACGAGCAGTACTTC. Its translation is CASSLTSVDEQYF.

Comment on this clonotype: This clone may be a read error of a much larger clone one base away. The V call is TRBV10-3, the J call TRBJ2-4; possible D gene TRBD1, 7 bases. This CDR3 has 14 residues. CDR1 and CDR2 (germline): ENHRY, SYGVKD. CDR3 region: CAVRPGGAKNIQYF. In DNA, the CDR3 is TGTGCCGTCAGGCCAGGGGGGGCCAAAAACATTCAGTACTTC.

This clonotype occurred many times. V gene TRBV29-1 combines with J gene TRBJ1-3; D might be TRBD1 (6 bases). Trimming took off 6 bases at V and 0 bases at J, with 12 bases between the two ends. This CDR3 has 14 residues. The germline CDR1 and CDR2 sequences are SQVTM and ANQGSEA. CDR3 in DNA: TGCAGCGTAGACCGGGACAACTCTGGAAACACCATATATTTT. It specifies CSVDRDNSGNTIYF.

The sample holds many counts of this clonotype. The chain links TRBV4-3 to TRBJ2-6; 8 positions match TRBD1. Germline trimming cut 0 bases from V and 0 bases from J; bases unmatched to any gene: 7. Germline CDR1 reads LGHNA; CDR2 reads YSLEER. The CDR3 runs to 19 residues. Here the CDR3 reads CASSQDRTGPLSGANVLTF. The CDR3, as DNA: TGCGCCAGCAGCCAAGATAGGACAGGGCCCCTCTCTGGGGCCAACGTCCTGACTTTC.

There are many counts of this clonotype. V and J are TRBV4-2 and TRBJ2-3, with a possible D match to TRBD2 (6 bases). This CDR3 is 16 amino acids long. V lost 0 bases to trimming and J lost 4 bases, with 14 bases between them. Germline values: CDR1 LGHNA, CDR2 YNFKEQ. As DNA, the CDR3 is TGTGCCAGCAGCCAAGATCATACGGGAGTGCCAGATACGCAGTATTTT. Its protein is CASSQDHTGVPDTQYF.

This clonotype was recorded many times. This chain uses TRBV29-1 with TRBJ2-6; TRBD2 might be the D (6 bases). Germline V gene data show CDR1 as SQVTM and CDR2 as ANQGSEA. This CDR3 contains 14 residues. With 7 bases removed from V and 4 bases from J, the gap between germline ends came to 14 bases. The CDR3 DNA reads TGCAGCGCCCTGGCGGGGTTCGGGGCCAACGTCCTGACTTTC. Amino acids: CSALAGFGANVLTF.

The chain carries TRBV20-1 and TRBJ1-6, with 10 bases matching TRBD1. This CDR3 is built from 14 residues. Germline V gene lookup returns CDR1 DFQATT and CDR2 SNEGSKA (reference sequence). Losses at the gene ends were 4 bases for V and 6 bases for J; bases not matched to a gene: 3. The CDR3 DNA follows: TGCAGTGCTACAGGACAGGGGGGTAATTCACCCCTCCACTTT. It is translated as CSATGQGGNSPLHF.

This clonotype was picked up many times. This chain joins TRBV29-1 and TRBJ2-7; 14 bases are a match to TRBD2. CDR1 is SQVTM and CDR2 is ANQGSEA in the germline V gene. The junction had 8 bases not matched to a gene; V was cut back by 6 bases and J by 4 bases. This CDR3 contains 15 residues. CDR3 nucleotides: TGCAGCGTCCTCGGACTAGCGGGAGGTTTATACGAGCAGTACTTC. Amino acids: CSVLGLAGGLYEQYF.

This clonotype was seen only a few times. A clone one base away is much larger, so this may be a read error. V gene TRBV20-1 combines with J gene TRBJ2-5; D unclear. This CDR3 has 12 amino acids. Germline V gives CDR1 DFQATT, CDR2 SNEGSKA (reference sequence). CDR3 amino acids: CSPTVRQGTQYF. CDR3 DNA sequence: TGCAGTCCCACGGTGCGTCAAGGGACCCAGTACTTC.

This clonotype was seen repeatedly, ten times or more. This chain uses TRBV20-1 with TRBJ2-5; 9 nucleotides match TRBD1. The germline CDR1 and CDR2 sequences are DFQATT and SNEGSKA (reference sequence). Germline trimming cut 6 bases from V and 2 bases from J; bases unmatched to any gene: 7. The CDR3 loop spans 14 amino acids. CDR3 in DNA: TGCAGTGCGGAATGGGACAGGGCACAAGAGACCCAGTACTTC. This codes for CSAEWDRAQETQYF.

This clonotype was detected ten times or more. This chain uses TRBV20-1 with TRBJ2-3, with 13 bases fitting TRBD2. Trimming at V came to 5 bases and at J to 2 bases, leaving 10 bases not matched to a gene. Germline loops: CDR1 DFQATT, CDR2 SNEGSKA (reference sequence). There are 17 residues in the CDR3. The CDR3 here is CSAGRPGLAGPTDTQYF. In DNA, the CDR3 is TGCAGTGCTGGACGACCGGGACTAGCGGGACCCACAGATACGCAGTATTTT.

This clonotype has a count of ten or more. A far larger clone is off by one base, so a read error is likely. This chain connects TRBV12-3 or TRBV12-4 to TRBJ1-5; no clear D gene. The CDR3 covers 12 residues. Deletions cut 3 bases from V and 0 bases from J, with 0 bases between. The CDR3 loop is CASSFSNQPQHF. DNA of the CDR3: TGTGCCAGCAGTTTTAGCAATCAGCCCCAGCATTTT.

This clonotype has ten or more counts. Compared with germline, one end of the junction differs, possibly owing to a read error. V and J are TRBV7-7 and TRBJ2-3; TRBD2 might be the D (6 bases). CDR3 length: 15 amino acids. CDR1 is SSHAT, CDR2 FNYEAQ, per germline (reference sequence). In DNA, the CDR3 is TGTGCTAGCAGCAGGTCGGGAGAGTTGGCAGATACGCAGTATTTT. Its translation is CASSRSGELADTQYF.

This clonotype was observed many times. The genes are TRBV2 and TRBJ2-7, with D possibly being TRBD1 (6 bases). V shed 4 bases and J shed 2 bases, with 15 bases lying between them. Per germline, CDR1 SNHLY and CDR2 FYNNEI. The CDR3 consists of 15 residues. DNA of the CDR3: TGTGCCAGCAGTGTGACCCCAGGGGCGACCTACGAGCAGTACTTC. It is translated as CASSVTPGATYEQYF.

This clonotype has at least ten counts. V gene TRBV28 combines with J gene TRBJ2-7; D may be TRBD2 (6 bases). CDR1 is MDHEN, CDR2 SYDVKM, per germline. V shed 2 bases and J shed 1 base, with 12 bases lying between them. This CDR3 contains 15 residues. CDR3 in amino acids: CASSLDAGPSYEQYF. CDR3 nucleotides: TGTGCCAGCAGTTTAGATGCGGGACCATCCTACGAGCAGTACTTC.